This T cell receptor beta chain comes out of a study of Graves' ophthalmopathy and Graves' hyperthyroidism. Study-level information: Absence of ophthalmopathy within 18 months of follow-up defined stable hyperthyroidism. Study results and caveats: Blood shared most expanded thyroid clonotypes above 0.001 frequency.

As the template, RNA transcripts were used to amplify TCR beta CDR3 regions. After a first-round RT-PCR with HTBI primers, a second-round multiplex PCR was run. One entry per CDR3 protein, called by TCRdb with MiXCR from the multiplex PCR reads. Among around 590,000 distinct CDR3 sequences, roughly 40% were seen once, and the ten largest hold 4% to 5%. This clonotype was detected ten times or more. Its antigen is currently unknown. Germline assignment: CDR1 DFQATT and CDR2 SNEGSKA (reference sequence). This CDR3 region has 17 residues. V was shortened by 3 bases and J by 5 bases, with 23 bases between the two germline ends.

The chain couples TRBV20-1 to TRBJ1-5; tentative D call: TRBD1 (6 bases). This clonotype was obtained from an adult man with Graves' hyperthyroidism. The sample taken for sequencing was peripheral blood or thyroid tissue (not recorded which). CDR3: CSARNSGHRAQDQPQHF. CDR3 nucleotides: TGCAGTGCTAGGAATTCGGGGCACAGGGCACAGGATCAGCCCCAGCATTTT.